The 9 T cell receptor beta chains given below trace back to one sample, sequenced in a study of blood T cell repertoires in COVID-19. The repertoire was sequenced with immunoSEQ multiplex PCR; TCRdb's copy has only in-frame clones and lacks some. Of about 210,000 clones listed, approximately 90% are singletons. Specimen: PBMCs or T cells enriched from blood (not recorded which). The receptor set was obtained from a man younger than 35 with acute COVID-19.

The chain recombines TRBV2 with TRBJ1-4; maybe TRBD1 (6 bases). Germline CDR1 is SNHLY and CDR2 is FYNNEI. Trimming removed 8 bases from V and 0 bases from J, with 10 bases in between. The CDR3 spans 14 residues. The CDR3 DNA reads as TGTGCCAGCCTACAGGGCGCAACTAATGAAAAACTGTTTTTT. Translated, it gives CASLQGATNEKLFF. Supplemented by reference TRBV2 and TRBJ1-4, the full variable domain reads EPEVTQTPSHQVTQMGQEVILRCVPISNHLYFYWYRQILGQKVEFLVSFYNNEISEKSEIFDDQFSVERPDGSNFTLKIRSTKLEDSAMYFCASLQGATNEKLFFGSGTQLSVL.

This chain joins TRBV5-1 and TRBJ2-2, with TRBD1 identical over 8 bases. Germline-derived CDR1 and CDR2 are SGHRS and YFSETQ. This CDR3 contains 14 residues. V gave up 4 bases and J gave up 6 bases; unmatched junction bases: 5. The CDR3 sequence: CASSPGTGPGELFF. The DNA of the CDR3 is TGCGCCAGCAGCCCGGGGACAGGCCCCGGGGAGCTGTTTTTT.

The V and J genes are TRBV4-2 and TRBJ2-1, with D perhaps matching TRBD1 (6 bases). This CDR3 has 17 amino acids. In germline, CDR1 is LGHNA, CDR2 YNFKEQ. V was cut by 4 bases and J by 0 bases, with 16 bases left in between. Written as DNA, the CDR3 is TGTGCCAGCAGCCCGAAAACAACAGGGAGCTCCTACAATGAGCAGTTCTTC. It yields the protein CASSPKTTGSSYNEQFF.

This clone occurred once. CDR3 amino acids: CASSQDHTGQGDTIYF. DNA for the CDR3: TGTGCCAGCAGCCAAGATCATACCGGACAGGGAGACACCATATATTTT. The V call is TRBV4-2, the J call TRBJ1-3, with 8 nucleotides matching TRBD1. Germline CDR1 is LGHNA and CDR2 is YNFKEQ. V lost 0 bases and J lost 8; bases outside the gene matches: 9. This CDR3 has 16 amino acids.

The V call is TRBV6-5, the J call TRBJ2-2, with TRBD1 as a possible D gene (6 bases). This CDR3 has 13 residues. V shed 11 bases and J shed 0 bases, with 10 bases lying between them. Germline-derived CDR1 and CDR2 are MNHEY and SVGAGI. The CDR3 spells CASGTPNTGELFF. DNA for the CDR3: TGTGCCTCCGGGACACCGAACACCGGGGAGCTGTTTTTT.

The chain has TRBV5-1 and TRBJ2-3, with D perhaps matching TRBD2 (6 bases). The V end was cut by 3 bases, the J end by 2 bases, with 16 bases between. Germline assignment: CDR1 SGHRS and CDR2 YFSETQ. The CDR3 sequence is 16 residues long. This CDR3 reads CASSSGSGVITDTQYF. Here the CDR3 DNA reads TGCGCCAGCAGCTCCGGTTCGGGAGTGATCACAGATACGCAGTATTTT. The full variable domain, completed using reference TRBV5-1 and TRBJ2-3, is KAGVTQTPRYLIKTRGQQVTLSCSPISGHRSVSWYQQTPGQGLQFLFEYFSETQRNKGNFPGRFSGRQFSNSRSEMNVSTLELGDSALYLCASSSGSGVITDTQYFGPGTRLTVL.

CDR3 nucleotide sequence: TGTGCCAGCAGCAAACGACCCCTAGCGGGAGAAGAGACCCAGTACTTC. Translation gives CASSKRPLAGEETQYF. The J gene is TRBJ2-5, the V gene TRBV7-9; 10 nucleotides agree with TRBD2. J lost 3 bases, V lost 5 bases, and 9 bases had no gene match. The germline V gene encodes CDR1 SEHNR and CDR2 FQNEAQ (reference sequence). The CDR3 contains 16 residues.

The chain links TRBV28 to TRBJ2-1, with 9 bases that match TRBD2. The trim removed 5 bases at V and 7 bases at J, leaving 3 bases unmatched. The germline V gene encodes CDR1 MDHEN and CDR2 SYDVKM. The CDR3 is 13 residues long. CDR3 region: CASSGLAWNEQFF. The CDR3, as DNA: TGTGCCAGCAGTGGACTAGCGTGGAATGAGCAGTTCTTC.

This clone was observed a handful of times. The chain employs TRBV27 and TRBJ1-1; D gene ambiguous. Trimming pared 10 bases from V and 2 bases from J, leaving 23 bases between. The CDR3 is 16 amino acids. Germline V gene sequence: CDR1 MNHEY, CDR2 SMNVEV (reference sequence). CDR3 nucleotides: TGTGCCACCCGAGGTCGTAGCAGAGGAAAAAACACTGAAGCTTTCTTT. It is translated as CATRGRSRGKNTEAFF.